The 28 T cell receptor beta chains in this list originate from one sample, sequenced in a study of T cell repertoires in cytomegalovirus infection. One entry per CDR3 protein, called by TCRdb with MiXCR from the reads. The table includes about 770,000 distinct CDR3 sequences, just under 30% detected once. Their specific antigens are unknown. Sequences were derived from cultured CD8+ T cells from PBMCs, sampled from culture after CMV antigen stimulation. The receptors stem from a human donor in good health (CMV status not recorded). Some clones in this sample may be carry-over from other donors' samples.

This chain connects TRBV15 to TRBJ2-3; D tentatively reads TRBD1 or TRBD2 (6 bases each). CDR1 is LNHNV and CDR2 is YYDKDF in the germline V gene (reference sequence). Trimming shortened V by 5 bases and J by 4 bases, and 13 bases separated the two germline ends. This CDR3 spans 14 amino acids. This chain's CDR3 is CATSPQGRPDTQYF. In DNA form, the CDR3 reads TGTGCCACCAGCCCCCAGGGGAGGCCAGATACGCAGTATTTT.

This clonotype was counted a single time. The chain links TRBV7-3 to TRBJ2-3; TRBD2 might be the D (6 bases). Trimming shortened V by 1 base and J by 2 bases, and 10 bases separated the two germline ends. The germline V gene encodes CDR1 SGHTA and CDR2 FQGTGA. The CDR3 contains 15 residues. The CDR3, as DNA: TGTGCCAGCAGCTTAATGGGGGGATACACAGATACGCAGTATTTT. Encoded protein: CASSLMGGYTDTQYF.

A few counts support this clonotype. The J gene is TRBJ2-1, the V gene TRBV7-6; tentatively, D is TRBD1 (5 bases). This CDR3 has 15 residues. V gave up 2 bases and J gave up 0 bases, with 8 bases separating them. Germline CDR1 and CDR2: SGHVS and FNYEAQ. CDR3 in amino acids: CASSLNRYSYNEQFF. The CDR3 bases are TGTGCCAGCAGCTTAAACAGGTACTCCTACAATGAGCAGTTCTTC.

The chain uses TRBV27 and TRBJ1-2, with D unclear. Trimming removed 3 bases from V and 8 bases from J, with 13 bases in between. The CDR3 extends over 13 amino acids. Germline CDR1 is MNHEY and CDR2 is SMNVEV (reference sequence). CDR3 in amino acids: CASSLSRTEGYTF. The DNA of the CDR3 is TGTGCCAGCAGTTTGAGCAGGACTGAGGGCTACACCTTC.

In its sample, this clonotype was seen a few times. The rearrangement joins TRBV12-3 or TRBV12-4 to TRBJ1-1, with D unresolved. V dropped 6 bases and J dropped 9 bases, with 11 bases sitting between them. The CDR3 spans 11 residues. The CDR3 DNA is TGTGCCAGCAGCTCGGGCCTGAAAGCTTTCTTT. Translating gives CASSSGLKAFF.

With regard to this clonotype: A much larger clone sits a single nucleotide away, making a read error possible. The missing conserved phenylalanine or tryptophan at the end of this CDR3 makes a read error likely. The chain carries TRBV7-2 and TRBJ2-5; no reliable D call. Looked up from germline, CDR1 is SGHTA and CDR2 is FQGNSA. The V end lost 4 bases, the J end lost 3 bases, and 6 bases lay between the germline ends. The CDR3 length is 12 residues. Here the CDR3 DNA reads TGTGCCAGCAGCTCGGTTGAAGAGACCCAGTACTCC. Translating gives CASSSVEETQYS.

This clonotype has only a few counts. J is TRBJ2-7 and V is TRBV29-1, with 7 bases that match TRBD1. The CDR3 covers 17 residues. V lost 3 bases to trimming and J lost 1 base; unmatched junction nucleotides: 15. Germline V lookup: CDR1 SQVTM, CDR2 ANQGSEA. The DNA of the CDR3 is TGCAGCGTTGAGCTTTTTGACCCGGGACAGTATTCCTACGAGCAGTACTTC. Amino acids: CSVELFDPGQYSYEQYF.

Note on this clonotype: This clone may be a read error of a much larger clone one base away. CDR3 bases: TGTGCCAGCAGCTTTATGGGGACAGGGGATAACTATGGCTGCACCTTC. It is translated as CASSFMGTGDNYGCTF. This sequence joins TRBV7-2 and TRBJ1-2; 10 bases map to TRBD1. CDR1 and CDR2 from the germline V gene are SGHTA and FQGNSA. CDR3 size: 16 residues.

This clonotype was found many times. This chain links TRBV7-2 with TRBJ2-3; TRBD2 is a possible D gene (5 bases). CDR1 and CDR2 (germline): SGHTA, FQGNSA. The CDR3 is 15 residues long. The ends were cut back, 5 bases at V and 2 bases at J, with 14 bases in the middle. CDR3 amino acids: CASSPRSGYTDTQYF. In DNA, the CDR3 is TGTGCCAGCAGCCCCCGGAGCGGCTACACAGATACGCAGTATTTT. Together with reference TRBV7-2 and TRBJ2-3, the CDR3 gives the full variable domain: GAGVSQSPSNKVTEKGKDVELRCDPISGHTALYWYRQSLGQGLEFLIYFQGNSAPDKSGLPSDRFSAERTGGSVSTLTIQRTQQEDSAVYLCASSPRSGYTDTQYFGPGTRLTVL.

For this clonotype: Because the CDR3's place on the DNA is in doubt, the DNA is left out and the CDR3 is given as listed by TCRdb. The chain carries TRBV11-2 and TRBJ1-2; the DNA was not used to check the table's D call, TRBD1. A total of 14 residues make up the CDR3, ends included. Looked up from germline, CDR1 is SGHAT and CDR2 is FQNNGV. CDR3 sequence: CASSFWRGVDGYTF.

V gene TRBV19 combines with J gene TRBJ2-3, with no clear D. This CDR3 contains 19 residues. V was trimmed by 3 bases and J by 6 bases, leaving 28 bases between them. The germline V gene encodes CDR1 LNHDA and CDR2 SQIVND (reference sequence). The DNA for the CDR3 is TGTGCCAGTAGTATCGTCCCCTCCCAGTGGGGTAAGCTAGTGGATACGCAGTATTTT. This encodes CASSIVPSQWGKLVDTQYF. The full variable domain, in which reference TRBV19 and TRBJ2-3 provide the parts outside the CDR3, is DGGITQSPKYLFRKEGQNVTLSCEQNLNHDAMYWYRQDPGQGLRLIYYSQIVNDFQKGDIAEGYSVSREKKESFPLTVTSAQKNPTAFYLCASSIVPSQWGKLVDTQYFGPGTRLTVL.

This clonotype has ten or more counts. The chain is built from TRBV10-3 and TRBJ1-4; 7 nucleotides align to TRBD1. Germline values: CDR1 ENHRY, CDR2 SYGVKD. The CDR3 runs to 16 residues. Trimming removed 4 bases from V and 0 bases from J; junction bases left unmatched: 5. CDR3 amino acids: CAISAGTATTNEKLFF. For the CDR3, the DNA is TGTGCCATCAGTGCCGGGACAGCTACAACTAATGAAAAACTGTTTTTT.

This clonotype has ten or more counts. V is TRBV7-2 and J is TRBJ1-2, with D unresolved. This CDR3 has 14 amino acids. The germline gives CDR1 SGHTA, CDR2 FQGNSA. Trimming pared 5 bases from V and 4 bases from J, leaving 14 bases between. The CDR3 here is CASSGAAGSYGYTF. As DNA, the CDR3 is TGTGCCAGCAGCGGTGCTGCGGGGAGCTATGGCTACACCTTC. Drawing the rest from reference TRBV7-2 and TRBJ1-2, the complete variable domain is GAGVSQSPSNKVTEKGKDVELRCDPISGHTALYWYRQSLGQGLEFLIYFQGNSAPDKSGLPSDRFSAERTGGSVSTLTIQRTQQEDSAVYLCASSGAAGSYGYTFGSGTRLTVV.

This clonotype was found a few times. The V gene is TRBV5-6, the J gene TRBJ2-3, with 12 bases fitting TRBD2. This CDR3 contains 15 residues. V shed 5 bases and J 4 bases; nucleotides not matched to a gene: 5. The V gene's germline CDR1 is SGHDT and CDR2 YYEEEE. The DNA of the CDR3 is TGTGCCAGCAGTCAAACTAGCGGGGGGCCAGATACGCAGTATTTT. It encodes CASSQTSGGPDTQYF.

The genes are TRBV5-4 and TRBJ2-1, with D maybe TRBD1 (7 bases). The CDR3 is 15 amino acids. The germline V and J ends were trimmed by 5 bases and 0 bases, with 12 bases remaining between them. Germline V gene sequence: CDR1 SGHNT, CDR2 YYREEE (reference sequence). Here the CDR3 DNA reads TGTGCCAGCAGTTCCAGGGGGGTCTCCTACAATGAGCAGTTCTTC. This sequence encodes CASSSRGVSYNEQFF.

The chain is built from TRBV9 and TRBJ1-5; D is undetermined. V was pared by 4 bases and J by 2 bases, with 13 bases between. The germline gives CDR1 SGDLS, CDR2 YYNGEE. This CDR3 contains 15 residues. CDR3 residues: CASSQSQSGNQPQHF. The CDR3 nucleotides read TGTGCCAGCAGCCAGAGTCAGAGCGGCAATCAGCCCCAGCATTTT. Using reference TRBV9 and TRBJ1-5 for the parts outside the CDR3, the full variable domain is DSGVTQTPKHLITATGQRVTLRCSPRSGDLSVYWYQQSLDQGLQFLIQYYNGEERAKGNILERFSAQQFPDLHSELNLSSLELGDSALYFCASSQSQSGNQPQHFGDGTRLSIL.

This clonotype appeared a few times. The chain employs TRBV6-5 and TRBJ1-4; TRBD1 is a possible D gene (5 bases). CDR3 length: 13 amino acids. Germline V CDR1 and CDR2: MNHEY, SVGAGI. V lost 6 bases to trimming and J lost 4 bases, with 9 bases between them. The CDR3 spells CASRGGYNEKLFF. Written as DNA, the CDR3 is TGTGCCAGCAGGGGGGGTTATAATGAAAAACTGTTTTTT.

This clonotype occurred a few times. The CDR3 sequence is CASSDGTSYNEQFF. The DNA of the CDR3 is TGTGCCAGCAGCGACGGGACATCTTACAATGAGCAGTTCTTC. The rearrangement uses TRBV27 and TRBJ2-1, with D possibly matching TRBD1 (6 bases). Between the trimmed V and J ends, which lost 6 bases and 4 bases, there was a span of 13 bases. The CDR3 has 14 residues. Germline-derived CDR1 and CDR2 are MNHEY and SMNVEV (reference sequence).

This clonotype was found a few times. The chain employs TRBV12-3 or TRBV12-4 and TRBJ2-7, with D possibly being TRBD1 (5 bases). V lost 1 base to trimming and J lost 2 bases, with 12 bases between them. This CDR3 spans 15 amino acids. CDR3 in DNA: TGTGCCAGCAGTTTAGGGGTAGGGGTGGCCTACGAGCAGTACGTC. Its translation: CASSLGVGVAYEQYV.

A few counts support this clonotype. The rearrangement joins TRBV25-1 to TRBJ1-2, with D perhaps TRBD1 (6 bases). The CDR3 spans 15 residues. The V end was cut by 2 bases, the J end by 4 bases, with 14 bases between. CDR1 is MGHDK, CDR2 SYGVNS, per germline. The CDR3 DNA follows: TGTGCCAGCAGTGAACCAAGACAGGCGATCTATGGCTACACCTTC. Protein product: CASSEPRQAIYGYTF.

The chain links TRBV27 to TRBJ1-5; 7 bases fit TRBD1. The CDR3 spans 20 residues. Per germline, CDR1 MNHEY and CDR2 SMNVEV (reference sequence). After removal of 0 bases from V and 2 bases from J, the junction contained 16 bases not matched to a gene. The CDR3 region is CASSLSMYSRGRDGNQPQHF. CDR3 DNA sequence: TGTGCCAGCAGTTTATCGATGTATTCCAGGGGGAGAGACGGCAATCAGCCCCAGCATTTT.

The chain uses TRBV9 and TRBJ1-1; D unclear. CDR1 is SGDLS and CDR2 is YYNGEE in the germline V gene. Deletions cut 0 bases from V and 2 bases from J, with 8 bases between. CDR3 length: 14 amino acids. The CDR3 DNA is TGTGCCAGCAGCGTAGCATGGCACAACACTGAAGCTTTCTTT. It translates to CASSVAWHNTEAFF.

For the CDR3, the DNA is TGTGCCAGCAGTGACTCCGGGGCCTACGAGCAGTACGTC. Its translation: CASSDSGAYEQYV. V and J are TRBV7-6 and TRBJ2-7; tentative D call: TRBD2 (5 bases). The CDR3 is made up of 13 amino acids. V was trimmed by 6 bases and J by 2 bases, leaving 11 bases between them. Germline values: CDR1 SGHVS, CDR2 FNYEAQ.

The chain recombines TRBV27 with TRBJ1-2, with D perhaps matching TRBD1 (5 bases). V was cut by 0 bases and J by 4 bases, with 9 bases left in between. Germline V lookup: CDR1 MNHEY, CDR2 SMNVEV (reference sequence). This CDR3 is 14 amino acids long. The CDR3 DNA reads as TGTGCCAGCAGTTTATCGGAAAGGGGCTATGGCTACACCTTC. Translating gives CASSLSERGYGYTF.

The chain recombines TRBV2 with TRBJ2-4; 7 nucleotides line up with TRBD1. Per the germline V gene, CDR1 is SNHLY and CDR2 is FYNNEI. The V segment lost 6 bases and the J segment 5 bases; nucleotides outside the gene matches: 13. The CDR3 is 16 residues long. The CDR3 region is CASRGFEQGEENIQYF. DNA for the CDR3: TGTGCCAGCAGGGGGTTTGAGCAGGGGGAAGAAAACATTCAGTACTTC.

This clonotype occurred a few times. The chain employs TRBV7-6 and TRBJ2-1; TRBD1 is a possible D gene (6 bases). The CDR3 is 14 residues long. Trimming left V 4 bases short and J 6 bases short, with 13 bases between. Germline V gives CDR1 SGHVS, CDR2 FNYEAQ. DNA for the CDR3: TGTGCCAGCAGCTCCCGGGACAACCGCAATGAGCAGTTCTTC. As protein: CASSSRDNRNEQFF.

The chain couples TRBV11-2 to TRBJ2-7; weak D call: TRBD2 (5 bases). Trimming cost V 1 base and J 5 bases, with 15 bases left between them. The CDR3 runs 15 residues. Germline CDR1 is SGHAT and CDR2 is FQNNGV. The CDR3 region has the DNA TGTGCCAGCAGCTTAGGAGGCGGGTTGGGCCACGAGCAGTACGTC. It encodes CASSLGGGLGHEQYV.

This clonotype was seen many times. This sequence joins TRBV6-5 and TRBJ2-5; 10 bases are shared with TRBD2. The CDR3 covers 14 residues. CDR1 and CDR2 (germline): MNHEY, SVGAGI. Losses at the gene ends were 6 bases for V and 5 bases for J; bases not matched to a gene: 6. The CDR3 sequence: CASSGTSELETQYF. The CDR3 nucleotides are TGTGCCAGCAGCGGGACTAGCGAGTTGGAGACCCAGTACTTC.